What follows are 31 T cell receptor beta chains derived from one specimen sequenced in a study of T cell repertoires in cytomegalovirus infection. Via MiXCR, TCRdb re-called the reads, giving one row per CDR3 protein. The top ten clones hold 53% of a sample with 45,000 to 50,000 distinct CDR3 sequences, nearly 20% of them seen once. These TCRs are of unknown antigen specificity. Sequences were derived from CD8+ T cells from cultured PBMCs, sampled from culture after CMV antigen stimulation. The origin of the receptors is a human donor in good health (CMV status not recorded). Some clones in this sample may be carry-over from other donors' samples.

This clonotype was seen ten or more times. The V gene is TRBV7-6, the J gene TRBJ2-2; TRBD2 might be the D (5 bases). This CDR3 has 14 residues. Trimming shortened V by 0 bases and J by 7 bases, and 9 bases separated the two germline ends. Germline lookup yields CDR1 SGHVS and CDR2 FNYEAQ. CDR3 bases: TGTGCCAGCAGCTTAGCGGGAGAGGTCGGGGAGCTGTTTTTT. Translating it yields CASSLAGEVGELFF.

The chain joins TRBV5-8 to TRBJ2-5, with D possibly TRBD1 on 6 matching bases. The CDR3 has 17 amino acids. Germline V gives CDR1 SGHTS, CDR2 YDEGEE. Trimming shortened V by 6 bases and J by 5 bases, and 26 bases separated the two germline ends. The CDR3 is CASTAGRGPRGRETQYF. The CDR3 DNA sequence: TGTGCCAGCACCGCCGGAAGGGGCCCCAGGGGTAGGGAGACCCAGTACTTC. Looking up the rest from reference TRBV5-8 and TRBJ2-5 gives the full variable domain: EAGVTQSPTHLIKTRGQQATLRCSPISGHTSVYWYQQALGLGLQFLLWYDEGEERNRGNFPPRFSGRQFPNYSSELNVNALELEDSALYLCASTAGRGPRGRETQYFGPGTRLLVL.

This clonotype showed up just a few times. The chain combines TRBV6-5 with TRBJ1-2; perhaps TRBD1 as D (5 bases). The germline V gene has CDR1 MNHEY and CDR2 SVGAGI. V lost 7 bases, J lost 5 bases, and 14 bases lay in between. The CDR3 is 13 amino acids. The CDR3 nucleotides are TGTGCCAGCACCCCGGGAGGGGAGTATGGCTACACCTTC. Protein product: CASTPGGEYGYTF.

The chain links TRBV10-3 to TRBJ2-7; possibly TRBD2 for D (6 bases). Trimming pared 8 bases from V and 0 bases from J, leaving 14 bases between. The germline V gene has CDR1 ENHRY and CDR2 SYGVKD. This CDR3 spans 14 amino acids. CDR3 protein: CAIRQEGSSYEQYF. As DNA, the CDR3 is TGTGCCATCCGTCAGGAGGGAAGCTCCTACGAGCAGTACTTC.

This clonotype has more than one count but fewer than ten. The rearrangement links TRBV29-1 to TRBJ1-3; maybe TRBD1 (6 bases). Trimming took off 3 bases at V and 0 bases at J, with 9 bases between the two ends. This CDR3 has 14 amino acids. Germline V gene sequence: CDR1 SQVTM, CDR2 ANQGSEA. CDR3: CSVEAGVSGNTIYF. CDR3 nucleotides: TGCAGCGTTGAGGCAGGGGTCTCTGGAAACACCATATATTTT.

The J gene is TRBJ1-5, the V gene TRBV9; D possibly corresponds to TRBD1 (5 bases). The CDR3 is made up of 14 amino acids. Germline loops: CDR1 SGDLS, CDR2 YYNGEE. The V end lost 6 bases, the J end lost 4 bases, and 14 bases lay between the germline ends. CDR3 bases: TGTGCCAGCAACGAGGGACCTACTAATCAGCCCCAGCATTTT. Encoded protein: CASNEGPTNQPQHF.

Regarding this clonotype: One end of the junction does not line up with germline, which may come from a read error. The CDR3 reads CASSLGSQAQNF. The CDR3, as DNA: TGTGCCAGCAGCTTGGGCTCACAGGCCCAGAATTTT. The chain couples TRBV5-6 to TRBJ1-5, with a tentative D call TRBD1 (5 bases). Per germline, CDR1 SGHDT and CDR2 YYEEEE. This CDR3 comprises 12 residues.

At least ten counts were recorded for this clonotype. V is TRBV7-2 and J is TRBJ2-1; 8 nucleotides align to TRBD2. Germline V gene data show CDR1 as SGHTA and CDR2 as FQGNSA. Trimming cost V 4 bases and J 2 bases; bases outside gene matches: 7. This CDR3 is built from 16 residues. The DNA for the CDR3 is TGTGCCAGCAGCTACGGGGGGGGACAAGCCTACAATGAGCAGTTCTTC. This translates into CASSYGGGQAYNEQFF.

The chain has TRBV14 and TRBJ2-2; 13 nucleotides line up with TRBD2. J gave up 5 bases and V 0 bases, and 6 bases lay outside the gene matches. CDR1 and CDR2 from the germline V gene are SGHDN and FVKESK. This CDR3 has 18 residues. CDR3 coding DNA: TGTGCCAGCAGCCAAGACCTACTAGCGGGAGGGCCTACCGGGGAGCTGTTTTTT. It codes for CASSQDLLAGGPTGELFF.

In this sample, this clonotype turned up a few times. The rearrangement joins TRBV6-6 to TRBJ1-5; the D gene is possibly TRBD1 (5 bases). Germline loops: CDR1 MNHNY, CDR2 SVGAGI (reference sequence). V was pared by 6 bases and J by 7 bases, with 13 bases between. The CDR3 contains 13 residues. Written as DNA, the CDR3 is TGTGCCAGCAGCCTCCCTGGGGGGCAGCCCCAGCATTTT. Encoded protein: CASSLPGGQPQHF.

This clonotype occurred a few times. The V and J genes are TRBV7-8 and TRBJ1-5; tentatively, D is TRBD1 (5 bases). Per the germline V gene, CDR1 is SGHVS and CDR2 is FQNEAQ. This CDR3 has 16 amino acids. V was trimmed by 1 base and J by 0 bases, leaving 10 bases between them. CDR3 sequence (DNA): TGTGCCAGCAGCTTAGGGCAGGGTAATAGCAATCAGCCCCAGCATTTT. Protein product: CASSLGQGNSNQPQHF.

This clonotype was counted ten times or more. The chain links TRBV6-1 to TRBJ1-5; D gene unclear. The CDR3 is made up of 14 amino acids. Trimming left V 5 bases short and J 1 base short, with 9 bases between. Germline V gives CDR1 MNHNS, CDR2 SASEGT. CDR3 nucleotide sequence: TGTGCCAGCAGTTTGGACGAGAGCAATCAGCCCCAGCATTTT. This gives the protein CASSLDESNQPQHF.

The chain carries TRBV19 and TRBJ1-5; perhaps TRBD1 as D (6 bases). The germline V gene has CDR1 LNHDA and CDR2 SQIVND (reference sequence). The CDR3 extends over 16 amino acids. The ends were cut back, 5 bases at V and 2 bases at J, with 16 bases in the middle. CDR3 sequence: CASSPSVGGGNQPQHF. For the CDR3, the DNA is TGTGCCAGTAGTCCAAGTGTTGGGGGCGGCAATCAGCCCCAGCATTTT.

CDR3 in amino acids: CASSLAGSGEQYF. The CDR3 DNA follows: TGTGCCAGCAGCTTAGCGGGGTCTGGCGAGCAGTACTTC. The V call is TRBV11-3, the J call TRBJ2-7, with TRBD2 as a possible D gene (5 bases). Germline V gene sequence: CDR1 SGHNT, CDR2 YENEEA. Trimming removed 1 base at V and 6 bases at J, with 10 bases between. The CDR3 loop spans 13 amino acids.

The chain couples TRBV7-2 to TRBJ2-5, with D unresolved. The CDR3 loop spans 14 amino acids. Germline values: CDR1 SGHTA, CDR2 FQGNSA. V was pared by 5 bases and J by 1 base, with 11 bases between. DNA for the CDR3: TGTGCCAGCAGCCGGAGAGAATTCCAAGAGACCCAGTACTTC. It is translated as CASSRREFQETQYF. The full variable domain, in which reference TRBV7-2 and TRBJ2-5 provide the parts outside the CDR3, is GAGVSQSPSNKVTEKGKDVELRCDPISGHTALYWYRQSLGQGLEFLIYFQGNSAPDKSGLPSDRFSAERTGGSVSTLTIQRTQQEDSAVYLCASSRREFQETQYFGPGTRLLVL.

This clonotype was seen repeatedly, ten times or more. The chain is built from TRBV11-3 and TRBJ1-1; the D gene is possibly TRBD1 (5 bases). The length of the CDR3 is 14 residues. Germline loops: CDR1 SGHNT, CDR2 YENEEA. Trimming cost V 5 bases and J 1 base, with 11 bases left between them. The chain's CDR3 is CASSTRGGNTEAFF. In nucleotides, the CDR3 is TGTGCCAGCAGCACTCGTGGGGGGAACACTGAAGCTTTCTTT.

The table lists this clonotype with a few counts. V is TRBV19 and J is TRBJ2-7; TRBD1 might be the D (5 bases). Between the trimmed V and J ends, which lost 2 bases and 5 bases, there was a span of 10 bases. Germline V gene lookup returns CDR1 LNHDA and CDR2 SQIVND (reference sequence). CDR3 length: 13 amino acids. DNA for the CDR3: TGTGCCAGTAGTATACAAGGGGCCGACGAGCAGTACTTC. It codes for CASSIQGADEQYF.

The sample holds many counts of this clonotype. This rearrangement joins TRBV4-3 to TRBJ2-3, with D tentatively TRBD1 (6 bases). CDR3 length equals 15 residues. Germline values: CDR1 LGHNA, CDR2 YSLEER. V was pared by 0 bases and J by 4 bases, with 11 bases between. The CDR3 region is CASSQETGLADTQYF. In DNA form, the CDR3 reads TGCGCCAGCAGCCAAGAAACAGGGCTGGCAGATACGCAGTATTTT.

This clonotype was picked up a small number of times. V and J are TRBV6-2 or TRBV6-3 and TRBJ2-5; D is unclear. Per germline, CDR1 MNHEY and CDR2 SVGEGT. Trimming cost V 0 bases and J 9 bases, with 17 bases left between them. This CDR3 contains 15 residues. This CDR3 is CASSYSALGLSPQYF. For the CDR3, the DNA is TGTGCCAGCAGTTACTCGGCTCTAGGGCTCTCGCCCCAGTACTTC.

This clonotype occurred many times. The gene calls are TRBV27 and TRBJ1-2, with D possibly matching TRBD1 (6 bases). The CDR3 has 15 amino acids. Trimming pared 7 bases from V and 2 bases from J, leaving 17 bases between. The V gene's germline CDR1 is MNHEY and CDR2 SMNVEV (reference sequence). CDR3 in amino acids: CASTLLRDMNYGYTF. In DNA form, the CDR3 reads TGTGCCAGCACTCTTCTACGGGACATGAACTATGGCTACACCTTC.

This clonotype was detected ten times or more. The V call is TRBV6-2 or TRBV6-3, the J call TRBJ1-1; no firm D call. This CDR3 region has 12 residues. Germline-derived CDR1 and CDR2 are MNHEY and SVGEGT. The V end lost 6 bases, the J end lost 6 bases, and 11 bases lay between the germline ends. CDR3 sequence: CASSPWGAEAFF. CDR3 in DNA: TGTGCCAGCAGCCCATGGGGAGCTGAAGCTTTCTTT.

V gene TRBV5-1 combines with J gene TRBJ1-1; D is undetermined. The CDR3 spans 14 residues. Germline CDR1 and CDR2: SGHRS and YFSETQ. Between the trimmed V and J ends, which lost 1 base and 1 base, there was a span of 8 bases. CDR3 loop: CASSLYSSNTEAFF. The CDR3 DNA reads as TGCGCCAGCAGCTTGTACAGCTCGAACACTGAAGCTTTCTTT.

V usage is TRBV3-1 and J usage is TRBJ1-1; D possibly corresponds to TRBD1 (5 bases). This CDR3 has 15 amino acids. Between the trimmed V and J ends, which lost 4 bases and 4 bases, there was a span of 16 bases. Germline V CDR1 and CDR2: LGHDT, YNNKEL (reference sequence). CDR3 residues: CASSLAGLVGTEAFF. As DNA, the CDR3 is TGTGCCAGCAGCCTTGCGGGGCTTGTTGGCACTGAAGCTTTCTTT.

This chain links TRBV29-1 with TRBJ2-3; 9 bases fit TRBD1. Germline V gene data show CDR1 as SQVTM and CDR2 as ANQGSEA. CDR3 size: 15 residues. Trimming took 4 bases from V and 2 from J; bases not matched to a gene: 7. The CDR3 bases are TGCAGCGTTGTCGGGACAGGGACCCTCACAGATACGCAGTATTTT. Protein sequence: CSVVGTGTLTDTQYF.

This clonotype has only a few counts. The DNA for the CDR3 is TGTGCCAGCAGCTTAGTATCAGGACAGGGGGCTTCCAATGAGCAGTTCTTC. It is translated as CASSLVSGQGASNEQFF. The chain employs TRBV13 and TRBJ2-1; 11 positions agree with TRBD1. The ends lost 1 base at V and 6 bases at J; junction bases unmatched: 8. Germline V gene sequence: CDR1 PRHDT, CDR2 FYEKMQ (reference sequence). There are 17 residues in the CDR3. Full variable domain (rest looked up from reference TRBV13 and TRBJ2-1): AAGVIQSPRHLIKEKRETATLKCYPIPRHDTVYWYQQGPGQDPQFLISFYEKMQSDKGSIPDRFSAQQFSDYHSELNMSSLELGDSALYFCASSLVSGQGASNEQFFGPGTRLTVL.

The table lists this clonotype with many counts. The chain employs TRBV27 and TRBJ2-7; tentatively, D is TRBD1 (6 bases). Trimming took 6 bases from V and 3 from J, leaving 12 bases between them. The CDR3 is 13 residues long. Per the germline V gene, CDR1 is MNHEY and CDR2 is SMNVEV (reference sequence). Written as DNA, the CDR3 is TGTGCCAGCAGCTTAAGCAGGGGCTACGAGCAGTACTTC. Protein sequence: CASSLSRGYEQYF.

The chain links TRBV18 to TRBJ1-1; no clear D gene. The CDR3 extends over 12 amino acids. Germline V CDR1 and CDR2: KGHSH, LQKENI. Trimming took 1 base from V and 8 from J, leaving 8 bases between them. The CDR3 bases are TGTGCCAGCTCACCACTGGGAGAAGAAGCTTTCTTT. Encoded protein: CASSPLGEEAFF.

This clonotype has a count of ten or more. The chain is built from TRBV6-5 and TRBJ1-6; D may be TRBD1 (6 bases). CDR1 MNHEY and CDR2 SVGAGI come from the germline V gene. Trimming left V 2 bases short and J 5 bases short, with 7 bases between. The length of the CDR3 is 14 residues. In DNA form, the CDR3 reads TGTGCCAGCAGTTACGGACAGAATAATTCACCCCTCCACTTT. Protein: CASSYGQNNSPLHF.

This chain joins TRBV5-1 and TRBJ2-5; tentatively, D is TRBD2 (7 bases). With 4 bases removed from V and 5 bases from J, the gap between germline ends came to 15 bases. Germline-derived CDR1 and CDR2 are SGHRS and YFSETQ. The CDR3 has 14 amino acids. Here the CDR3 reads CASSPKGGIETQYF. The DNA for the CDR3 is TGCGCCAGCAGCCCCAAGGGGGGGATCGAGACCCAGTACTTC. The full variable domain, with the rest looked up from reference TRBV5-1 and TRBJ2-5, is KAGVTQTPRYLIKTRGQQVTLSCSPISGHRSVSWYQQTPGQGLQFLFEYFSETQRNKGNFPGRFSGRQFSNSRSEMNVSTLELGDSALYLCASSPKGGIETQYFGPGTRLLVL.

Many counts were recorded for this clonotype. J is TRBJ2-3 and V is TRBV4-1; TRBD2 matches at 11 bases. V dropped 10 bases and J dropped 4; count of bases not matched to a gene: 10. CDR1 is MGHRA and CDR2 is YSYEKL in the germline V gene. This CDR3 has 15 residues. The CDR3 is CATSILAGVADTQYF. CDR3 nucleotides: TGCGCCACCTCGATACTAGCGGGAGTCGCAGATACGCAGTATTTT.

This chain links TRBV10-3 with TRBJ1-5, with no clear D. The germline gives CDR1 ENHRY, CDR2 SYGVKD. The V end was cut by 2 bases, the J end by 4 bases, with 9 bases between. The CDR3 totals 14 residues. In DNA form, the CDR3 reads TGTGCCATCAGTGAGAGGGCAATTAATCAGCCCCAGCATTTT. This codes for CAISERAINQPQHF.